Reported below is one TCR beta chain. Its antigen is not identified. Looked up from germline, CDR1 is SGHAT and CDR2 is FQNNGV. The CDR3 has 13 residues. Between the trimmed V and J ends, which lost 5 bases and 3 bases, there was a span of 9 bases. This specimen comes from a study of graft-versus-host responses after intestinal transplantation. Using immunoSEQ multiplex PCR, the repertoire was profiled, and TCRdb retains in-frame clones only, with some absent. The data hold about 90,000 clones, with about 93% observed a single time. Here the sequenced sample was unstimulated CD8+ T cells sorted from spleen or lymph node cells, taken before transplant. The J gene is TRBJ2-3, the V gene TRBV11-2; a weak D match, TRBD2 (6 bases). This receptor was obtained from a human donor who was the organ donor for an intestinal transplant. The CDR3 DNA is TGTGCCAGCAGCACACTAGCAACAGATACGCAGTATTTT. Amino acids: CASSTLATDTQYF.